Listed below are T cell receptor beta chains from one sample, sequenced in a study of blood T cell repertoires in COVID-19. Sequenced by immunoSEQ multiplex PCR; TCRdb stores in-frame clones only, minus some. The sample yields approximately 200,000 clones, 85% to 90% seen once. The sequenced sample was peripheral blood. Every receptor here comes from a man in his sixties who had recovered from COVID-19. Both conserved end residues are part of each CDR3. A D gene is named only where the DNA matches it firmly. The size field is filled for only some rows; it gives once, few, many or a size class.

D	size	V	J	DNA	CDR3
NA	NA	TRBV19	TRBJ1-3	TGTGCCAGTAGTATATCGGAGAGCTCTGGAAACACCATATATTTT	CASSISESSGNTIYF
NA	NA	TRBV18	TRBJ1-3	TGTGCCAGCTCACCATATGACAGCAGCTCTGGAAACACCATATATTTT	CASSPYDSSSGNTIYF
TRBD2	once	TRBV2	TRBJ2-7	TGTGCCAGCAGCCCGGGACTAGCGGGCTACTACGAGCAGTACTTC	CASSPGLAGYYEQYF
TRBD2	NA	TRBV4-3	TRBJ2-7	TGCGCCAGCAGCCGCGGGACTAGCGCCGACTACGAGCAGTACTTC	CASSRGTSADYEQYF
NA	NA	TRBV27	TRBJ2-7	TGTGCCAGCAGGCTTGTCCAGGGGTTCGTGGACGAGCAGTACTTC	CASRLVQGFVDEQYF
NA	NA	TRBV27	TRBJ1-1	TGTGCCAGCAGGGGGACATTACGAACTGAAGCTTTCTTT	CASRGTLRTEAFF
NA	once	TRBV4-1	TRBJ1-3	TGCGCCAGCAGCCACGGTGCGGTCGGCTCTGGAAACACCATATATTTT	CASSHGAVGSGNTIYF
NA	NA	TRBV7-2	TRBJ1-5	TGTGCCAGCAGCTTAGCTCTGTCTACAGCGGGAGATCAGCCCCAGCATTTT	CASSLALSTAGDQPQHF
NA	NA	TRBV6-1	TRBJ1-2	TGTGCCAGCAGTGAACTCAGGGATGGCTACACCTTC	CASSELRDGYTF
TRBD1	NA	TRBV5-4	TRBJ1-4	TGTGCCAGCAGCTCTGGGACAGTCCGAACTAATGAAAAACTGTTTTTT	CASSSGTVRTNEKLFF
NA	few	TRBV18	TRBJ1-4	TGTGCCAGCTCACCAGGGGGCATCGGTGAAAAACTGTTTTTT	CASSPGGIGEKLFF
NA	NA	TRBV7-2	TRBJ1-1	TGTGCCAGCAGCTACGTAGGGGGGGGTGGTCGCTTGAACACTGAAGCTTTCTTT	CASSYVGGGGRLNTEAFF
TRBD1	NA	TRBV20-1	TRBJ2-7	TGCAGTGCTAGTTTAGCGGACAGGGGCTCCTACGAGCAGTACTTC	CSASLADRGSYEQYF
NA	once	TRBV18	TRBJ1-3	TGTGCCAGCTCACATTACTCTGGAAACACCATATATTTT	CASSHYSGNTIYF
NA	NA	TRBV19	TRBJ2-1	TGTGCCAGTAGTAGGGGTGGTAGCCGCGGGAATGAGCAGTTCTTC	CASSRGGSRGNEQFF
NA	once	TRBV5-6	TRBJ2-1	TGTGCCAGCAGCTCCCGGGCCGGCGGGCGGTTCTTC	CASSSRAGGRFF
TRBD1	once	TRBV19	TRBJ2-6	TGTGCCAGAAAGTTCCGACCTCCGGGACAGGGACACTCTGGGGCCAACGTCCTGACTTTC	CARKFRPPGQGHSGANVLTF
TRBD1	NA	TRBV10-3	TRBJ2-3	TGTGCCATCGGACAGGGCTTGCGGGATACGCAGTATTTT	CAIGQGLRDTQYF
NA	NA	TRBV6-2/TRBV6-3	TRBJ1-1	TGTGCCAGCAACCCCCGCGGAGACACTGAAGCTTTCTTT	CASNPRGDTEAFF
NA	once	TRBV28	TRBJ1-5	TGTGCCAGCAGTTCCCTCGGAGGGGCAGGACAGCCCCAGCATTTT	CASSSLGGAGQPQHF
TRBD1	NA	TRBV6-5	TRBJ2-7	TGTGCCAGCAGTTTACCGACAGGGGGCGAGCAGTACTTC	CASSLPTGGEQYF
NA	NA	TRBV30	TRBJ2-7	TGTGCCTGGAGCCAACGGAGGGACTACGAGCAGTACTTC	CAWSQRRDYEQYF
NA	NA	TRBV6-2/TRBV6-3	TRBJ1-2	TGTGCCAGCAGTTACTCCGTCCGGGGCTACACCTTC	CASSYSVRGYTF
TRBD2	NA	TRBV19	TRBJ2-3	TGTGCCAGTAGTATCGGGAGGCGGGGGTACAGCACAGATACGCAGTATTTT	CASSIGRRGYSTDTQYF
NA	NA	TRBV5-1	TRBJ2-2	TGCGCCAGCAGCTTGACCAAAGCTCACGGGGAGCTGTTTTTT	CASSLTKAHGELFF
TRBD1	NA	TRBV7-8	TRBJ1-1	TGTGCCAGCAGCGCTGACAGGGTTCGCACTGAAGCTTTCTTT	CASSADRVRTEAFF
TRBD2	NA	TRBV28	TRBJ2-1	TGTGCCAGCAGCCTGGGACTAGCGGGGAACCTTTTTCTCTCCTACAATGAGCAGTTCTTC	CASSLGLAGNLFLSYNEQFF
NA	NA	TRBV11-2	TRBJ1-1	TGTGCCAGCAGCTTCTTAGGGGGCACTGAAGCTTTCTTT	CASSFLGGTEAFF
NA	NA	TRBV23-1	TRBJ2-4	TGCGCCAGCAGTCAATTCCTGGGCAGGGAAGGCAAAAACATTCAGTACTTC	CASSQFLGREGKNIQYF
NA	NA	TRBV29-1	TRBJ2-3	TGCAGCGTTGAAACGGTAGTTGGAGATACGCAGTATTTT	CSVETVVGDTQYF
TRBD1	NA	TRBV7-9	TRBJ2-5	TGTGCCAGCAGCGCGCAGACAGGGGGTGTGAAGACCCAGTACTTC	CASSAQTGGVKTQYF
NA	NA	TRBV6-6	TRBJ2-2	TGTGCCAGCAGTTCCACAGGGTCGAACACCGGGGAGCTGTTTTTT	CASSSTGSNTGELFF
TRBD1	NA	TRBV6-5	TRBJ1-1	TGTGCCAGCATTTTCGACAGGGCGAACACTGAAGCTTTCTTT	CASIFDRANTEAFF
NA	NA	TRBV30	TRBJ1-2	TGTGTTAATTGGTCGGGTTTAGGCGGCTACACCTTC	CVNWSGLGGYTF
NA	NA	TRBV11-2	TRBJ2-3	TGTGCCAGCAGCTCTCCCTCCACAGATACGCAGTATTTT	CASSSPSTDTQYF
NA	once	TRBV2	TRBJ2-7	TGTGCCACCTCGGCACAGGGTTCTAACTACGAGCAGTACTTC	CATSAQGSNYEQYF
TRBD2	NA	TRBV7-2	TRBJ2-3	TGTGCCAGCAGCTTAGCGGGTCCAAGCGGGGGGAGGCTGGGCACAGATACGCAGTATTTT	CASSLAGPSGGRLGTDTQYF
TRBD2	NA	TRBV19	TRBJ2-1	TGTGCCAGTAGTACAGTTACTAGCGGGCCCTACAATGAGCAGTTCTTC	CASSTVTSGPYNEQFF
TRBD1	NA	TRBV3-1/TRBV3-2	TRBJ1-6	TGTGCCAGCAGCCCCCAGGGGGGAAATAATTCACCCCTCCACTTT	CASSPQGGNNSPLHF
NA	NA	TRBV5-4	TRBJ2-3	TGTGCCAGCCGATCAGGGAGCACAGATACGCAGTATTTT	CASRSGSTDTQYF
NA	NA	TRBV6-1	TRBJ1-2	TGTGCCAGCAGTGAAGCTAACGGGAGGAACTATGGCTACACCTTC	CASSEANGRNYGYTF
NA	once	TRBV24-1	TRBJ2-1	TGTGCCACCAAACAGAGTGGCAATGAGCAGTTCTTC	CATKQSGNEQFF
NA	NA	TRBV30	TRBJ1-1	TGTGCCTGGTTGGACTCTTGGGAAGCTTTCTTT	CAWLDSWEAFF